This T cell receptor (beta chain) was observed in a study of cytomegalovirus exposure and HLA in healthy donors. Study-level findings and limits: Many donors shared some public TCRs, even though most TCR sequences were rare. Cytomegalovirus status was reportedly diagnosed by the classifier with high specificity and sensitivity.

Generated by immunoSEQ multiplex PCR, the TCRdb table keeps only in-frame clones and is missing some. Of some 260,000 clones listed, roughly 91% are singletons. Turning to this clone: The antigen is not known.

Separate from the roughly 700-subject first cohort was the 120-subject validation cohort, to which the donors belonged. The CDR3 is made up of 14 amino acids. V was cut by 7 bases and J by 3 bases, with 14 bases left in between. Germline V gene lookup returns CDR1 SGHAT and CDR2 FQNNGV. The chain links TRBV11-2 to TRBJ2-3; tentative D call: TRBD2 (6 bases). The sequenced sample was PBMCs. The sequence was collected from a woman aged 25 to 39 in good health and CMV-seronegative. DNA for the CDR3: TGTGCCAGCACCATGACTAGAAAAACAGATACGCAGTATTTT. Its translation is CASTMTRKTDTQYF.